These 17 T cell receptor beta chains originate from one sample sequenced in a study of radiotherapy plus CTLA-4 blockade in lung cancer. Generated by immunoSEQ multiplex PCR, the TCRdb table keeps only in-frame clones and is missing some. The table lists some 46,000 clones, about 74% of them singletons. The input for sequencing was peripheral blood, taken from a patient treated with radiotherapy plus ipilimumab. Receptor source: a human donor with non-small cell lung cancer whose response to radiotherapy plus ipilimumab could not be evaluated.

The CDR3: CASQEGLAGGRRDTQYF. The CDR3 DNA sequence: TGTGCCAGCCAGGAGGGGCTAGCGGGAGGGAGAAGAGATACGCAGTATTTT. V gene TRBV28 combines with J gene TRBJ2-3, with 12 bases lining up with TRBD2. The CDR3 loop spans 17 amino acids. Germline-derived CDR1 and CDR2 are MDHEN and SYDVKM. V shed 8 bases and J 5 bases; nucleotides not matched to a gene: 14. Full variable domain (outside the CDR3, taken from reference TRBV28 and TRBJ2-3): DVKVTQSSRYLVKRTGEKVFLECVQDMDHENMFWYRQDPGLGLRLIYFSYDVKMKEKGDIPEGYSVSREKKERFSLILESASTNQTSMYLCASQEGLAGGRRDTQYFGPGTRLTVL.

The J gene is TRBJ1-2, the V gene TRBV18; possible D gene TRBD1, 6 bases. Germline CDR1 reads KGHSH; CDR2 reads LQKENI. The length of the CDR3 is 11 residues. Deletions cut 5 bases from V and 8 bases from J, with 9 bases between. CDR3 amino acids: CASSRTEGYTF. CDR3 bases: TGTGCCAGCTCAAGGACAGAGGGCTACACCTTC.

The chain is built from TRBV19 and TRBJ1-5, with unresolved D. Trimming took off 3 bases at V and 1 base at J, with 7 bases between the two ends. CDR1 is LNHDA, CDR2 SQIVND, per germline (reference sequence). The CDR3 is made up of 14 amino acids. The CDR3 DNA is TGTGCCAGTAGTATCAGGCGAAGCAATCAGCCCCAGCATTTT. Amino acids: CASSIRRSNQPQHF.

The chain combines TRBV4-2 with TRBJ2-3; 9 nucleotides align to TRBD2. The CDR3 is 15 residues long. Germline-derived CDR1 and CDR2 are LGHNA and YNFKEQ. The ends lost 2 bases at V and 4 bases at J; junction bases unmatched: 4. The CDR3 reads CASSQSGRSADTQYF. The CDR3 DNA reads as TGTGCCAGCAGCCAAAGCGGGAGGTCGGCAGATACGCAGTATTTT.

In this sample, this clone turned up once. The chain combines TRBV29-1 with TRBJ1-3; D not certain. V lost 1 base, J lost 0 bases, and 4 bases lay in between. This CDR3 is 13 amino acids long. Germline V lookup: CDR1 SQVTM, CDR2 ANQGSEA. CDR3 bases: TGCAGCGTTGAAGTCAGCTCTGGAAACACCATATATTTT. It specifies CSVEVSSGNTIYF.

The rearrangement uses TRBV4-1 and TRBJ2-3; 10 bases match TRBD2. The CDR3 has 17 amino acids. The germline gives CDR1 MGHRA, CDR2 YSYEKL. V dropped 4 bases and J dropped 2; count of bases not matched to a gene: 9. The CDR3 protein is CASSRLAGVWDTDTQYF. Here the CDR3 DNA reads TGCGCCAGCAGCCGCCTAGCGGGAGTATGGGACACAGATACGCAGTATTTT.

The chain is built from TRBV18 and TRBJ1-5, with D possibly being TRBD1 (6 bases). The germline V gene encodes CDR1 KGHSH and CDR2 LQKENI. V lost 1 base and J lost 3, with 7 bases in between. The CDR3 runs to 14 residues. CDR3 coding DNA: TGTGCCAGCTCACCACAGGGGGTCAATCAGCCCCAGCATTTT. This codes for CASSPQGVNQPQHF.

V is TRBV28 and J is TRBJ1-6; 7 nucleotides line up with TRBD1. CDR3 size: 16 residues. Germline-derived CDR1 and CDR2 are MDHEN and SYDVKM. J gave up 3 bases and V 6 bases, and 8 bases lay outside the gene matches. CDR3 protein: CASRPWGDSYNSPLHF. In DNA form, the CDR3 reads TGTGCCAGCAGGCCGTGGGGGGACAGCTATAATTCACCCCTCCACTTT.

The chain joins TRBV5-4 to TRBJ2-3; tentative D call: TRBD2 (6 bases). The V and J ends lost 6 bases and 0 bases respectively, with 20 bases between them. Germline V gives CDR1 SGHNT, CDR2 YYREEE (reference sequence). CDR3 length: 17 residues. DNA of the CDR3: TGTGCCAGCAAAGGGTCGGGAGCTGGGGTTAGCACAGATACGCAGTATTTT. It specifies CASKGSGAGVSTDTQYF.

V gene TRBV5-6 combines with J gene TRBJ2-7, with TRBD2 identical over 9 bases. V trimming: 6 bases; J trimming: 2 bases; junction bases outside the gene matches: 12. Germline lookup yields CDR1 SGHDT and CDR2 YYEEEE. The CDR3 is 16 amino acids. CDR3 in amino acids: CASTLREGLAPYEQYF. DNA of the CDR3: TGTGCCAGCACTCTGCGGGAGGGCCTAGCTCCCTACGAGCAGTACTTC.

J is TRBJ1-1 and V is TRBV6-1; TRBD1 agrees at 8 bases. This CDR3 is 13 amino acids long. The germline CDR1 and CDR2 sequences are MNHNS and SASEGT. Trimming at V came to 6 bases and at J to 4 bases, leaving 4 bases not matched to a gene. The CDR3 bases are TGTGCCAGCAGGGATACAGGGGGCACTGAAGCTTTCTTT. It is translated as CASRDTGGTEAFF.

This sequence joins TRBV7-6 and TRBJ2-7; D is possibly TRBD2 (6 bases). Germline V lookup: CDR1 SGHVS, CDR2 FNYEAQ. Trimming took 4 bases from V and 10 from J, leaving 14 bases between them. CDR3 size: 12 residues. Written as DNA, the CDR3 is TGTGCCAGCAGCTACCCCGGGACTTTTCAGTACTTC. Translation: CASSYPGTFQYF.

This clone was found once. The chain carries TRBV7-2 and TRBJ1-2, with 7 bases identical to TRBD1. The CDR3 covers 14 residues. Germline V gives CDR1 SGHTA, CDR2 FQGNSA. V lost 5 bases, J lost 8 bases, and 11 bases stayed unmatched. The CDR3 DNA reads as TGTGCCAGCAGCCGGACAGGCCCTCCTGTCGGCTACACCTTC. Residues: CASSRTGPPVGYTF.

This rearrangement joins TRBV7-3 to TRBJ2-1; 8 positions match TRBD2. The V and J ends lost 5 bases and 6 bases, in that order; junction bases with no gene match: 12. The CDR3 has 16 residues. The germline CDR1 and CDR2 sequences are SGHTA and FQGTGA. CDR3 nucleotides: TGTGCCAGCAGCGCCGCCGGGACTAGAGTCGGCAATGAGCAGTTCTTC. This translates into CASSAAGTRVGNEQFF.

This clone was seen only once. J is TRBJ1-5 and V is TRBV7-2; D is possibly TRBD1 (6 bases). The ends were cut back, 5 bases at V and 3 bases at J, with 17 bases in the middle. The germline V gene has CDR1 SGHTA and CDR2 FQGNSA. There are 16 residues in the CDR3. This CDR3 reads CASSTRTGTANQPQHF. In nucleotides, the CDR3 is TGTGCCAGCAGCACCCGAACAGGGACGGCCAATCAGCCCCAGCATTTT.

The V gene is TRBV7-8, the J gene TRBJ2-2; TRBD1 matches 7 bases. The junction had 5 bases not matched to a gene; V was cut back by 5 bases and J by 2 bases. Germline assignment: CDR1 SGHVS and CDR2 FQNEAQ. The CDR3 runs to 15 residues. CDR3 sequence: CASSPRGINTGELFF. The CDR3 nucleotides are TGTGCCAGCAGCCCCAGGGGGATCAACACCGGGGAGCTGTTTTTT.

The chain couples TRBV4-3 to TRBJ2-4; D gene unclear. Germline loops: CDR1 LGHNA, CDR2 YSLEER. CDR3 size: 13 residues. V was cut by 1 base and J by 5 bases, with 6 bases left in between. CDR3 sequence: CASSQGAENIQYF. In DNA, the CDR3 is TGCGCCAGCAGCCAAGGGGCAGAAAACATTCAGTACTTC.